Listed below are T cell receptor beta chains from one sample, sequenced in a study of blood T cell repertoires in COVID-19. Data came from immunoSEQ multiplex PCR; TCRdb stores just in-frame clones and leaves some out. The sample yields about 180,000 clones, roughly 86% seen once. The sequenced sample was peripheral blood. Every receptor here comes from a woman in her twenties or thirties with active or convalescent COVID-19. Each CDR3 is given with its conserved first and last residue. The order of the fields is CDR3 DNA, CDR3 protein, V gene, D gene, J gene, clone size. The D gene is left open where the match is weak. Where a row states a size, it is once, few, many or the class of an expanded clone; other rows omit it.

cdr3_nt: TGCGCCAGCAGCTTGGTTGGGACAGGGACTTACGAGCAGTACTTC
cdr3_aa: CASSLVGTGTYEQYF
v_call: TRBV5-1
d_call: TRBD1
j_call: TRBJ2-7
clone_size: NA

cdr3_nt: TGTGCCAGCAGTAAGACAGGGCTCGGGGAGCTGTTTTTT
cdr3_aa: CASSKTGLGELFF
v_call: TRBV6-5
d_call: TRBD1
j_call: TRBJ2-2
clone_size: NA

cdr3_nt: TGTGCCAGCAGTGCAGTGAGGGCCTCCAACGAGCAGTACTTC
cdr3_aa: CASSAVRASNEQYF
v_call: TRBV2
d_call: NA
j_call: TRBJ2-7
clone_size: once

cdr3_nt: TGCGCCAGCAGCCAACCCGGACTAGCGGGAGGGATCTCCTACGAGCAGTACTTC
cdr3_aa: CASSQPGLAGGISYEQYF
v_call: TRBV4-1
d_call: TRBD2
j_call: TRBJ2-7
clone_size: NA

cdr3_nt: TGCGCCAGCCCGGCGGGGGGGTCTTACGAGCAGTACTTC
cdr3_aa: CASPAGGSYEQYF
v_call: TRBV10-1
d_call: TRBD2
j_call: TRBJ2-7
clone_size: few

cdr3_nt: TGTGCCAGCAGTGAGGGACAGGGAAACACCATATATTTT
cdr3_aa: CASSEGQGNTIYF
v_call: TRBV2
d_call: TRBD1
j_call: TRBJ1-3
clone_size: NA

cdr3_nt: TGCAGCGTCGTCGACGGGTTCGTTGGCTACACCTTC
cdr3_aa: CSVVDGFVGYTF
v_call: TRBV29-1
d_call: NA
j_call: TRBJ1-2
clone_size: NA

cdr3_nt: TGTGCCAGCAGCTTGACAGGGAACGCTTTCTTT
cdr3_aa: CASSLTGNAFF
v_call: TRBV5-8
d_call: NA
j_call: TRBJ1-1
clone_size: NA

cdr3_nt: TGTGCCAGCAGTTCGGCGGGGTCTAACTATGGCTACACCTTC
cdr3_aa: CASSSAGSNYGYTF
v_call: TRBV28
d_call: NA
j_call: TRBJ1-2
clone_size: NA

cdr3_nt: TGTGCCAGCAGCCGTAAAGGGGGACAGGCATATAATTCACCCCTCCACTTT
cdr3_aa: CASSRKGGQAYNSPLHF
v_call: TRBV3-1/TRBV3-2
d_call: TRBD1
j_call: TRBJ1-6
clone_size: NA

cdr3_nt: TGTGCCAGCAGGGGGACAGGGGGCTTGCAGCCCCAGCATTTT
cdr3_aa: CASRGTGGLQPQHF
v_call: TRBV27
d_call: TRBD1
j_call: TRBJ1-5
clone_size: NA

cdr3_nt: TGTGCCAGCAGCCCAGGGGGAAACACCATATATTTT
cdr3_aa: CASSPGGNTIYF
v_call: TRBV7-9
d_call: NA
j_call: TRBJ1-3
clone_size: NA

cdr3_nt: TGCGCCAGCAGCTTGGAGTCCGGGACAGCCCAAGAGACCCAGTACTTC
cdr3_aa: CASSLESGTAQETQYF
v_call: TRBV5-1
d_call: TRBD1
j_call: TRBJ2-5
clone_size: NA

cdr3_nt: TGTGCCAGCAGCACTCATACAGGGCGAGAGACCCAGTACTTC
cdr3_aa: CASSTHTGRETQYF
v_call: TRBV5-4
d_call: NA
j_call: TRBJ2-5
clone_size: NA

cdr3_nt: TGTGCCAGCAGTGATTTGAGGACTAACTATGGCTACACCTTC
cdr3_aa: CASSDLRTNYGYTF
v_call: TRBV25-1
d_call: NA
j_call: TRBJ1-2
clone_size: few

cdr3_nt: TGTGCCAGCAGTGACCTAGCGGGAGTTTTTAATGAGCAGTTCTTC
cdr3_aa: CASSDLAGVFNEQFF
v_call: TRBV2
d_call: TRBD2
j_call: TRBJ2-1
clone_size: NA

cdr3_nt: TGTGCCAGCAGCCAAGACAGGGGGACCACTGAAGCTTTCTTT
cdr3_aa: CASSQDRGTTEAFF
v_call: TRBV11-2
d_call: TRBD1
j_call: TRBJ1-1
clone_size: NA

cdr3_nt: TGTGCCAGCAGTGAAGCAGGACGTGGGACACACTTCGCCTCCTACAATGAGCAGTTCTTC
cdr3_aa: CASSEAGRGTHFASYNEQFF
v_call: TRBV6-1
d_call: NA
j_call: TRBJ2-1
clone_size: NA

cdr3_nt: TGTGCCAGCAGCCGGTTGGGACAGACTGAAGCTTTCTTT
cdr3_aa: CASSRLGQTEAFF
v_call: TRBV3-1/TRBV3-2
d_call: TRBD1
j_call: TRBJ1-1
clone_size: NA

cdr3_nt: TGCAGTGCTGGTGGACAGAGTAACACTGAAGCTTTCTTT
cdr3_aa: CSAGGQSNTEAFF
v_call: TRBV20-1
d_call: NA
j_call: TRBJ1-1
clone_size: NA

cdr3_nt: TGTGCCAGCAGCAACAGAGCAAATTCACCCCTCCACTTT
cdr3_aa: CASSNRANSPLHF
v_call: TRBV7-2
d_call: NA
j_call: TRBJ1-6
clone_size: NA

cdr3_nt: TGTGCCAGCAGCCAAGGGGGGACAGGAGTTGCAACTAATGAAAAACTGTTTTTT
cdr3_aa: CASSQGGTGVATNEKLFF
v_call: TRBV14
d_call: TRBD1
j_call: TRBJ1-4
clone_size: NA

cdr3_nt: TGTGCCAGCAGCGTCGGACGGAGGACTAACTATGGCTACACCTTC
cdr3_aa: CASSVGRRTNYGYTF
v_call: TRBV11-2
d_call: NA
j_call: TRBJ1-2
clone_size: NA

cdr3_nt: TGTGCCAGCAGCCAGGACACTGAAGCTTTCTTT
cdr3_aa: CASSQDTEAFF
v_call: TRBV7-9
d_call: NA
j_call: TRBJ1-1
clone_size: NA

cdr3_nt: TGTGCCAGCAGCCGCGCCGAGCGGGGGCTCTCCTACGAGCAGTACTTC
cdr3_aa: CASSRAERGLSYEQYF
v_call: TRBV4-2
d_call: TRBD2
j_call: TRBJ2-7
clone_size: NA

cdr3_nt: TGTGCCAGCAGTGGTGGAGTGACTAGCTTTCCACCAAGGGAGACCCAGTACTTC
cdr3_aa: CASSGGVTSFPPRETQYF
v_call: TRBV2
d_call: TRBD2
j_call: TRBJ2-5
clone_size: NA

cdr3_nt: TGTGCCAGCAGCGACCGGGTCGAGGCTAACTATGGCTACACCTTC
cdr3_aa: CASSDRVEANYGYTF
v_call: TRBV6-2/TRBV6-3
d_call: NA
j_call: TRBJ1-2
clone_size: NA

cdr3_nt: TGTGCCACCGCTGCCCGGCGGGACGTTGCAACTAATGAAAAACTGTTTTTT
cdr3_aa: CATAARRDVATNEKLFF
v_call: TRBV19
d_call: NA
j_call: TRBJ1-4
clone_size: NA

cdr3_nt: TGCGCCAGCGGAACAGGGATTGGCTACACCTTC
cdr3_aa: CASGTGIGYTF
v_call: TRBV5-1
d_call: NA
j_call: TRBJ1-2
clone_size: NA

cdr3_nt: TGTGCCAGCAGTTATAGCGGGGGCACTGAAGCTTTCTTT
cdr3_aa: CASSYSGGTEAFF
v_call: TRBV27
d_call: NA
j_call: TRBJ1-1
clone_size: NA

cdr3_nt: TGTGCCAGCAGCTTAGCTCGGGGGGCCGGAACGAACACAGATACGCAGTATTTT
cdr3_aa: CASSLARGAGTNTDTQYF
v_call: TRBV7-8
d_call: NA
j_call: TRBJ2-3
clone_size: NA

cdr3_nt: TGTGCCAGCGTCTCTCTTCCCGGGACTAGCGGCCAAAAAGATACGCAGTATTTT
cdr3_aa: CASVSLPGTSGQKDTQYF
v_call: TRBV28
d_call: TRBD2
j_call: TRBJ2-3
clone_size: NA

cdr3_nt: TGTGCCAGCAGCCTCGGGACAGCTGGAAACACCATATATTTT
cdr3_aa: CASSLGTAGNTIYF
v_call: TRBV3-1/TRBV3-2
d_call: TRBD1
j_call: TRBJ1-3
clone_size: NA

cdr3_nt: TGTGCCAGCAGTCCCCTTCTGGGACTAGCGGCTTACAATGAGCAGTTCTTC
cdr3_aa: CASSPLLGLAAYNEQFF
v_call: TRBV27
d_call: TRBD2
j_call: TRBJ2-1
clone_size: NA

cdr3_nt: TGCAGCGTTGAGTCAGGGATCGCTTTCTTT
cdr3_aa: CSVESGIAFF
v_call: TRBV29-1
d_call: NA
j_call: TRBJ1-1
clone_size: NA

cdr3_nt: TGTGCCAGTAGCTATGGACTAGCGGGAGGGCCGGGGTACAATGAGCAGTTCTTC
cdr3_aa: CASSYGLAGGPGYNEQFF
v_call: TRBV19
d_call: TRBD2
j_call: TRBJ2-1
clone_size: NA

cdr3_nt: TGTGCCAGCAGTCAAACCCCGGGACTCCACCACTACAATGAGCAGTTCTTC
cdr3_aa: CASSQTPGLHHYNEQFF
v_call: TRBV27
d_call: NA
j_call: TRBJ2-1
clone_size: NA

cdr3_nt: TGTGCCAGCAGCTTTATAAGTGGGACAGTGAACACTGAAGCTTTCTTT
cdr3_aa: CASSFISGTVNTEAFF
v_call: TRBV7-9
d_call: TRBD1
j_call: TRBJ1-1
clone_size: once

cdr3_nt: TGTGCCAGCAGTTACCTGTGGCAGGGGTCCTACGAGCAGTACTTC
cdr3_aa: CASSYLWQGSYEQYF
v_call: TRBV6-2/TRBV6-3
d_call: NA
j_call: TRBJ2-7
clone_size: once

cdr3_nt: TGTGCCAGCAGCACAGACAGGGAGAACTCCTACGAGCAGTACTTC
cdr3_aa: CASSTDRENSYEQYF
v_call: TRBV7-2
d_call: TRBD1
j_call: TRBJ2-7
clone_size: NA

cdr3_nt: TGCGCCAGTAGATGGACAGGGGTGATCACTGAAGCTTTCTTT
cdr3_aa: CASRWTGVITEAFF
v_call: TRBV10-1
d_call: TRBD1
j_call: TRBJ1-1
clone_size: NA

cdr3_nt: TGTGCCAGCAGCAATGATAGACTCGGGACAGGGACCCACAATGAGCAGTTCTTC
cdr3_aa: CASSNDRLGTGTHNEQFF
v_call: TRBV7-9
d_call: TRBD1
j_call: TRBJ2-1
clone_size: NA

cdr3_nt: TGCGCCAGCAGCCCCGCGGGGTACCAAGAGACCCAGTACTTC
cdr3_aa: CASSPAGYQETQYF
v_call: TRBV5-1
d_call: NA
j_call: TRBJ2-5
clone_size: NA

cdr3_nt: TGTGCCAGCGGGTCGCGCGGGGCCACAGATACGCAGTATTTT
cdr3_aa: CASGSRGATDTQYF
v_call: TRBV9
d_call: NA
j_call: TRBJ2-3
clone_size: NA

cdr3_nt: TGTGCCAGCAGAGAAACTAGCGGGAGGGCCGCCGGGGAGCTGTTTTTT
cdr3_aa: CASRETSGRAAGELFF
v_call: TRBV6-1
d_call: TRBD2
j_call: TRBJ2-2
clone_size: NA

cdr3_nt: TGTGCCAGCAGAGAATTCCAGACAGGGGAAGGGTTCTTC
cdr3_aa: CASREFQTGEGFF
v_call: TRBV2
d_call: TRBD1
j_call: TRBJ2-1
clone_size: NA

cdr3_nt: TGTGCCAGCAGTGAAAGGAGGTTCGGCGAGCAGTACTTC
cdr3_aa: CASSERRFGEQYF
v_call: TRBV6-1
d_call: NA
j_call: TRBJ2-7
clone_size: NA

cdr3_nt: TGTGCCAGCAGGTGGACAGGGAACTACGAGCAGTACTTC
cdr3_aa: CASRWTGNYEQYF
v_call: TRBV7-2
d_call: TRBD1
j_call: TRBJ2-7
clone_size: NA

cdr3_nt: TGCGCCAGCAGTCGCGACATGAACACTGAAGCTTTCTTT
cdr3_aa: CASSRDMNTEAFF
v_call: TRBV23-1
d_call: NA
j_call: TRBJ1-1
clone_size: NA

cdr3_nt: TGCGCCAGCAGAGAACTAGCGGGGGGTAGGAATGAGCAGTTCTTC
cdr3_aa: CASRELAGGRNEQFF
v_call: TRBV10-2
d_call: TRBD2
j_call: TRBJ2-1
clone_size: NA

cdr3_nt: TGTGCCAGTAGCCCCGGGACAGGGTACACTGAAGCTTTCTTT
cdr3_aa: CASSPGTGYTEAFF
v_call: TRBV19
d_call: TRBD1
j_call: TRBJ1-1
clone_size: NA

cdr3_nt: TGTGCCAGCAGCCTCGGGACAGAATATGGCTACACCTTC
cdr3_aa: CASSLGTEYGYTF
v_call: TRBV7-2
d_call: TRBD1
j_call: TRBJ1-2
clone_size: NA